This T cell receptor (beta chain) came from a study of blood T cell repertoires in COVID-19 (dated by TCRdb to the early 2020s). About the investigation overall: Samples from collaborators originated in the United States, Italy and Spain and spanned both the acute and convalescent phases of COVID-19. A de-identified subject ID, COVID-19 status, age in years and sex were almost always included in the sample metadata. HLA class I and class II types, where available, came from metadata supplied by the sample provider rather than from assay-based typing. Subjects who had been exposed to COVID-19, were actively infected with it, or had recovered from it provided the deeply sampled blood TCRbeta repertoires that made up the dataset. The repertoires were released in a freely available public database meant as a resource for research on the immune response to SARS-CoV-2. The material from the prospective study consisted of cDNA or gDNA derived from T cells, B-cell-depleted T cells, or PBMCs. Samples came from the ongoing ImmuneRACE study (first 160 participants) plus 1,254 subjects from 6 global collaborators.

Findings and caveats that apply to the study as a whole: Clinical and demographic metadata were provided uncurated, with the amount varying by source and participant.

The immunoSEQ Assay, a bias-controlled multiplex PCR, was used to amplify TCRbeta CDR3 regions from genomic DNA. The study's processing was this. Nucleated cell counts per sample were estimated from amplification of reference gene primers within the assay. To quantify the absolute abundance of each unique TCRbeta CDR3 rearrangement, sequence reads were collapsed and filtered. For each sample, productive Simpson clonality was calculated by taking the square root of Simpson's diversity index across productive rearrangements. TCRdb holds this immuneACCESS table with in-frame rearrangements only. Some clones are missing; in checked studies, unresolved V genes explain under half, and the rest has no known cause. V and J calls and clone size follow that table, whereas D and trimming were derived from the DNA. The sample table lists 90,000 to 130,000 clones, over 70% of them with a count of one. The ten largest account for about 0.8% of the sample.

Note on this clone: Its antigen remains undetermined. The record has no base qualities; no much larger clone is one base away.

The germline V gene provides CDR1 SGDLS and CDR2 YYNGEE. From V the trimming removes 4 bases and from J it removes 0 bases, while the gene matches leave 5 bases of the junction unaccounted for. From its cysteine to its phenylalanine, the CDR3 spans 16 amino acids. Just CDR3 DNA is preserved here, 48 bases in frame from base 1. Each collaborating institution followed its own protocols to collect whole blood in K2EDTA tubes. Collaborator samples were shipped for TCRbeta analysis as frozen whole blood, isolated PBMCs, or DNA extracted from either sample type. The chain is assembled from TRBV9 and TRBJ2-1; the central 9 bases match TRBD2. The sequenced sample consisted of peripheral blood. The source is a woman in her 70s with acute or convalescent COVID-19. The nucleotide sequence reads TGTGCCAGCAGCACAGCGGGGGGCCGCTCCTACAATGAGCAGTTCTTC. Its translation reads: CASSTAGGRSYNEQFF.